Each of the 13 T cell receptor beta chains below was sequenced from the same sample in a study of T cell clusters in autoimmune cytopenias (dated by TCRdb to the late 2010s). TRB amplification used roughly 270 ng of peripheral blood genomic DNA, tens of thousands of genome equivalents, per sample. TCRdb shows the sequencer as Illumina MiSeq. TRB rearrangements were amplified by multiplex PCR using a touch-down protocol with TRB-A and TRB-B primer pools mixed in one tube. The reads were reprocessed in TCRdb, with one entry per CDR3 protein sequence and no accompanying DNA. This sample's clone table shows a few thousand distinct CDR3 sequences. The ten largest clones add up to approximately 24% of the sample. The sequenced sample was peripheral blood. These receptors all stem from a human donor with an autoimmune cytopenia or autoimmune hepatitis (not recorded which).

Judged by frequency, this clonotype is medium-sized. The rearrangement joins TRBV12-3 or TRBV12-4 to TRBJ2-7; absent DNA, TCRdb's TRBD2 call cannot be checked. There are 14 residues in the CDR3. This CDR3 reads CASKASGLSYEQYF.

The chain employs TRBV7-9 and TRBJ1-2; TCRdb outputs TRBD1, but without DNA this stays unchecked. The CDR3 spans 13 residues. The germline V gene encodes CDR1 SEHNR and CDR2 FQNEAQ (reference sequence). CDR3 in amino acids: CASGGTGDYGYTF.

Here the CDR3 reads CASSLGYYNSPLHF. V and J are TRBV5-1 and TRBJ1-6. The CDR3 contains 14 residues. Per germline, CDR1 SGHRS and CDR2 YFSETQ.

This clonotype is deemed medium-sized by its frequency. The chain carries TRBV6-5 and TRBJ2-7; TCRdb lists TRBD1, though no DNA is available to test this call. The CDR3 contains 15 residues. Germline V CDR1 and CDR2: MNHEY, SVGAGI. Here the CDR3 reads CASSYSPGVGYEQYF.

The chain combines TRBV28 with TRBJ2-7; as DNA is missing, the TRBD1 call by TCRdb cannot be tested. The CDR3 has 12 residues. Germline loops: CDR1 MDHEN, CDR2 SYDVKM. The CDR3 protein is CASRQGVYEQYF.

Its frequency marks this clonotype as medium-sized. The V call is TRBV7-6, the J call TRBJ2-1; with no DNA, the TCRdb D assignment of TRBD2 cannot be verified. Germline loops: CDR1 SGHVS, CDR2 FNYEAQ. The CDR3 length is 14 residues. The CDR3 loop reads CASSLAAGGYEQFF.

The chain has TRBV6-1 and TRBJ1-5; with no DNA, the TCRdb D assignment of TRBD1 cannot be verified. Per germline, CDR1 MNHNS and CDR2 SASEGT. This CDR3 is built from 15 residues. CDR3 sequence: CASSEYQGRGQPQHF.

This clonotype is identified as medium-sized (0.01 to 0.1%) from frequency. This chain joins TRBV27 and TRBJ1-6; there is no DNA to check the TCRdb D call of TRBD1. CDR1 MNHEY and CDR2 SMNVEV come from the germline V gene (reference sequence). The CDR3 has 16 residues. The CDR3 here is CASSRDRGRGNSPLHF.

The chain recombines TRBV20-1 with TRBJ2-2; TCRdb's assignment of TRBD1 cannot be checked, as there is no DNA. CDR3 length equals 13 residues. Germline V gene sequence: CDR1 DFQATT, CDR2 SNEGSKA (reference sequence). The CDR3 sequence is CSVNRGNTGELFF.

Judged by frequency, this clonotype is medium-sized. The rearrangement links TRBV29-1 to TRBJ2-7; the TRBD2 assignment by TCRdb is unverifiable without DNA. The CDR3 covers 15 residues. The germline gives CDR1 SQVTM, CDR2 ANQGSEA. CDR3 sequence reads: CSVGGGLAGAYEQYF.

J is TRBJ2-3 and V is TRBV6-1; lacking DNA, the TRBD2 call made by TCRdb goes unchecked. The CDR3 covers 18 residues. Germline V CDR1 and CDR2: MNHNS, SASEGT. The CDR3 region is CASSYSWASGSYTDTQYF.

This clonotype registers large by frequency. The genes are TRBV29-1 and TRBJ2-7; absent DNA, TCRdb's TRBD1 call cannot be checked. The germline gives CDR1 SQVTM, CDR2 ANQGSEA. The CDR3 has 14 residues. This chain's CDR3 is CSVDRDTGSYEQYF.

This clonotype is classed as medium-sized by frequency. CDR3 amino acids: CASKPTERETQSSGANVLTF. This chain joins TRBV6-6 and TRBJ2-6. The CDR3 has 20 amino acids. Germline V gene sequence: CDR1 MNHNY, CDR2 SVGAGI (reference sequence).